Here is one T cell receptor (beta chain) with its context. Using immunoSEQ multiplex PCR, the repertoire was profiled, and TCRdb retains in-frame clones only, with some absent. The sample contains some 120,000 clones, more than 85% of which appear only once. This entry is derived from a study of control samples from healthy donors and cancer patients. There are 16 residues in the CDR3. After removal of 2 bases from V and 0 bases from J, the junction contained 5 bases not matched to a gene. Germline V lookup: CDR1 LGHNA, CDR2 YSLEER. The source is a man younger than 30 in good health. Sequencing was carried out using blood. This chain links TRBV4-3 with TRBJ1-1; 8 bases map to TRBD1. CDR3: CASSQSDRAMNTEAFF. In DNA, the CDR3 is TGCGCCAGCAGCCAATCGGACAGGGCGATGAACACTGAAGCTTTCTTT.